This T cell receptor (beta chain) is drawn from a study of shared T cell receptors in the human thymus. J gave up 4 bases and V 3 bases, and 12 bases lay outside the gene matches. This CDR3 is 18 amino acids long. From germline, CDR1 is MNHEY and CDR2 SMNVEV (reference sequence). This clone appeared a single time. Generated by immunoSEQ multiplex PCR, the TCRdb table keeps only in-frame clones and is missing some. Altogether almost 550,000 clones are present, approximately 80% being singletons, with the ten largest covering more than 0.01%. This sample also appeared in a second study, on human thymus T cells. That report adds: Finnish infants who were healthy and having corrective surgery for congenital heart defects made up the donors. Resections from corrective heart surgery provided thymus tissue. Related research described strongly overlapping thymic repertoires in unrelated people.

This chain connects TRBV27 to TRBJ2-5, with 12 nucleotides matching TRBD2. This clonotype was obtained from a boy younger than two with a congenital heart defect. Sample: thymocytes. CDR3 sequence: CASSFGTGTSGFGETQYF. CDR3 bases: TGTGCCAGCAGTTTTGGGACAGGGACTAGCGGGTTTGGAGAGACCCAGTACTTC.